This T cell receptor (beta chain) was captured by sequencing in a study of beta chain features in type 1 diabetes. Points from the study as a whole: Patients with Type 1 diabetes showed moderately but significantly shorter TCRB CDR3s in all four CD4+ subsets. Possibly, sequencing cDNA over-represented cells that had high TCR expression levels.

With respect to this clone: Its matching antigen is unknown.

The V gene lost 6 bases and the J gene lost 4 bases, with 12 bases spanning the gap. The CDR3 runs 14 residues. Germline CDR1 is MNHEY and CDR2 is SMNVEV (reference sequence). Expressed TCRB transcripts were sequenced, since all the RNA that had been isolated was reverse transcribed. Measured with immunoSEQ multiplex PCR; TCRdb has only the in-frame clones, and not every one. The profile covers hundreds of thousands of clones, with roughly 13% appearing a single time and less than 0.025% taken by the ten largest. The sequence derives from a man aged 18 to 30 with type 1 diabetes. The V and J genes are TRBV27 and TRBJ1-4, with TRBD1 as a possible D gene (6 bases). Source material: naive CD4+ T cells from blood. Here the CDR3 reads CASRERGDNEKLFF. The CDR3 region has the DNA TGTGCCAGCAGGGAAAGGGGGGATAATGAAAAACTGTTTTTT.